This T cell receptor (beta chain) appears in the sequencing data of a study of control samples from healthy donors and cancer patients. Method: immunoSEQ multiplex PCR; TCRdb's copy keeps in-frame clones and lacks some. The repertoire holds about 130,000 clones, with about 95% as singletons. The V gene lost 1 base and the J gene lost 7 bases, with 13 bases spanning the gap. This CDR3 has 14 residues. Germline CDR1 and CDR2: MNHEY and SMNVEV (reference sequence). The source material was PBMCs. The receptor was derived from a man aged 60 to 75 with colorectal cancer. The J gene is TRBJ1-2, the V gene TRBV27; unclear D gene. Written as DNA, the CDR3 is TGTGCCAGCAGTTTATTGGGGTACGACGGTGGCTACACCTTC. Translated, it gives CASSLLGYDGGYTF.